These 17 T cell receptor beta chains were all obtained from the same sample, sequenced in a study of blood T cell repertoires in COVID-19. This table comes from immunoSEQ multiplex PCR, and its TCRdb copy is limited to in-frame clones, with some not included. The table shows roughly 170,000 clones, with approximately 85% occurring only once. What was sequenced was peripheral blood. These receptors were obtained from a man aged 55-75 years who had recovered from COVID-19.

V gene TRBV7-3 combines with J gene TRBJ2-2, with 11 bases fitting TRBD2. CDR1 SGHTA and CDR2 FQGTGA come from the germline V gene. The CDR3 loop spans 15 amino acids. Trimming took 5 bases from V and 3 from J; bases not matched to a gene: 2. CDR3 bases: TGTGCCAGCAGCCGTAGCGGGGGGGACACCGGGGAGCTGTTTTTT. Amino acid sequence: CASSRSGGDTGELFF.

CDR3: CASSQIHRETQYF. In DNA, the CDR3 is TGTGCCAGCAGCCAAATTCACAGAGAGACCCAGTACTTC. The chain has TRBV3-1 (or the pseudogene TRBV3-2) and TRBJ2-5; unclear D gene. Germline CDR1 is LGHDT and CDR2 is YNNKEL (reference sequence). This CDR3 comprises 13 residues. The germline V and J ends were trimmed by 2 bases and 4 bases, with 8 bases remaining between them.

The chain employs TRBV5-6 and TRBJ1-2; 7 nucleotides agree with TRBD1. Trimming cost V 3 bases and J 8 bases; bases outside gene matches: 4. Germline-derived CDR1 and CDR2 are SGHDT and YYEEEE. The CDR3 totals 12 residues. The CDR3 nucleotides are TGTGCCAGCAGCTACGACAGGGAAGGCTACACCTTC. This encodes CASSYDREGYTF.

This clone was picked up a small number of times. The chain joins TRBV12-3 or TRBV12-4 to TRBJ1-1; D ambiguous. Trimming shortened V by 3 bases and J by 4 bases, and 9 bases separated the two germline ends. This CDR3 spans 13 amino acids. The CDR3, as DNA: TGTGCCAGCAGTTTTGGAGCCCTCACTGAAGCTTTCTTT. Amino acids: CASSFGALTEAFF.

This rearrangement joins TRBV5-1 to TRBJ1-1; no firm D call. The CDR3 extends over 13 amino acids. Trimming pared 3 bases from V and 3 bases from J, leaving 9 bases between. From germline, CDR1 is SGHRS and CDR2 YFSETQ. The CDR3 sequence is CASSSQVDTEAFF. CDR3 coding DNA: TGCGCCAGCAGCTCTCAGGTGGACACTGAAGCTTTCTTT.

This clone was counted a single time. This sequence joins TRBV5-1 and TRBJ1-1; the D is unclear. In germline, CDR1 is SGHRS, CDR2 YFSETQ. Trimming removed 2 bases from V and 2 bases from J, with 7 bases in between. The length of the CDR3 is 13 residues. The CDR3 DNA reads TGCGCCAGCAGCTTTGAGGTAAACACTGAAGCTTTCTTT. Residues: CASSFEVNTEAFF.

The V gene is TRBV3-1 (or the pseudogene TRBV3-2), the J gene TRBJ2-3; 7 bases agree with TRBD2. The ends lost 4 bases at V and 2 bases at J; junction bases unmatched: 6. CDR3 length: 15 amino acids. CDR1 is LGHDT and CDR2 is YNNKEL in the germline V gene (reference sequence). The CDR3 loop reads CASSPRLAATDTQYF. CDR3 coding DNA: TGTGCCAGCAGCCCGCGACTAGCCGCCACAGATACGCAGTATTTT.

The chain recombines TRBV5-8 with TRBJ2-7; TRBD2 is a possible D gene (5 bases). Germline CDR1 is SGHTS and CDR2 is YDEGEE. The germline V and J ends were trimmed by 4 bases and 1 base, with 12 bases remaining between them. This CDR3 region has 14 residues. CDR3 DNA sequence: TGTGCCAGCAGCGGATACGGGAAGTCCTACGAGCAGTACTTC. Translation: CASSGYGKSYEQYF.

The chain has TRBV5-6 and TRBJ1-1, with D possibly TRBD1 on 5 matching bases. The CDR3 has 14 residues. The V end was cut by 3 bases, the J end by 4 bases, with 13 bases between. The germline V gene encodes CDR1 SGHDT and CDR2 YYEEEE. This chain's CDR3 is CASSSLQEGTEAFF. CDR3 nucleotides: TGTGCCAGCAGCTCGCTACAGGAGGGCACTGAAGCTTTCTTT.

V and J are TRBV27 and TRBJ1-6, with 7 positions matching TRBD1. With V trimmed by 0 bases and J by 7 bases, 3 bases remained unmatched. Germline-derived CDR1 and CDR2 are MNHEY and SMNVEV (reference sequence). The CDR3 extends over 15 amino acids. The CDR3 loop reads CASSLSGQPNSPLHF. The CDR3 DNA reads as TGTGCCAGCAGTTTATCGGGACAGCCAAATTCACCCCTCCACTTT.

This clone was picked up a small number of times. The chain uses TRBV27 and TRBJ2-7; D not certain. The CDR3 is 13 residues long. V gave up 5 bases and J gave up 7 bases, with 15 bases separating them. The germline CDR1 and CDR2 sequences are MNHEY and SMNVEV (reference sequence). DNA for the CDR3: TGTGCCAGCAGTGCCTCCCCCGCGAGGGAGCAGTACTTC. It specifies CASSASPAREQYF.

In DNA, the CDR3 is TGTGCCAGCAGCGCCGGACAGCAGAACACTGAAGCTTTCTTT. This gives the protein CASSAGQQNTEAFF. The V gene is TRBV9, the J gene TRBJ1-1, with D possibly matching TRBD1 (6 bases). The CDR3 contains 14 residues. Germline loops: CDR1 SGDLS, CDR2 YYNGEE. The germline V and J ends were trimmed by 3 bases and 1 base, with 10 bases remaining between them.

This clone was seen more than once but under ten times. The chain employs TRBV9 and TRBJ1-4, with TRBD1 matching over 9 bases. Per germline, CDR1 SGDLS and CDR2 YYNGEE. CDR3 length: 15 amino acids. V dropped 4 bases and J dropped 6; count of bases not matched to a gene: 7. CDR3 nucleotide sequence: TGTGCCAGCAGCATTGGACAGGGGTACCATGAAAAACTGTTTTTT. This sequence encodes CASSIGQGYHEKLFF.

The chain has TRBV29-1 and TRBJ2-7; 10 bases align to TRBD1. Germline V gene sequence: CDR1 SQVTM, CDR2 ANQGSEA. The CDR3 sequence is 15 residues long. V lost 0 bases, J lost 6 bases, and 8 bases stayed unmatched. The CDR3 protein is CSVEDAGTGASEQYF. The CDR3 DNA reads TGCAGCGTTGAAGATGCGGGGACAGGGGCCTCCGAGCAGTACTTC.

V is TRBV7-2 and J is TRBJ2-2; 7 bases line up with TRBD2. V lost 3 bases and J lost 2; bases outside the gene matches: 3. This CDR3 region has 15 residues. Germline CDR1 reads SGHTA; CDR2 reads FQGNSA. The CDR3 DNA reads TGTGCCAGCAGCTTCGGGGGGTTAAACACCGGGGAGCTGTTTTTT. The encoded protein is CASSFGGLNTGELFF.

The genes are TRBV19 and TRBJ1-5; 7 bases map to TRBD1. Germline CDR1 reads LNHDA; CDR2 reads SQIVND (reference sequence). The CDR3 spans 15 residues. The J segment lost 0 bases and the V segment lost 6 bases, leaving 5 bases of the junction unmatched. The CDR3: CASRLQGNSNQPQHF. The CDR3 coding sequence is TGTGCCAGTAGGCTACAGGGGAATAGCAATCAGCCCCAGCATTTT.

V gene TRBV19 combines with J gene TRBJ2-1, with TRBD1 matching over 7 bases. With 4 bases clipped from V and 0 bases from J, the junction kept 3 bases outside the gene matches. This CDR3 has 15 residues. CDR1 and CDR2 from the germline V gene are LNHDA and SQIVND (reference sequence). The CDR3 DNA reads TGTGCCAGTAGTAGGGACAGTTACTCCTACAATGAGCAGTTCTTC. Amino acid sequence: CASSRDSYSYNEQFF.